This T cell receptor beta chain was sequenced during a study of ipilimumab plus nivolumab after autologous stem cell transplantation. For the study at large: Typical patient got roughly five ipilimumab doses and about eight nivolumab doses (median). The DLBCL cohort had primary refractory and relapsed disease, with 18-month progression-free survival of approximately 83% and 30%.

Patients got ipilimumab 1 mg/kg beginning 14 to 28 days post-transplant. Patients got 3 mg/kg IV nivolumab weeks 1, 4, 7, 10, then biweekly through week 26. Sequencing used immunoSEQ multiplex PCR; TCRdb keeps in-frame clones, though not all of them. Among some 87,000 clones listed, 65% to 85% were seen once. With 7 bases clipped from V and 0 bases from J, the junction kept 7 bases outside the gene matches. CDR3 length: 14 amino acids. Per the germline V gene, CDR1 is SQVTM and CDR2 is ANQGSEA. This TCR was recovered from a male donor with diffuse large B-cell lymphoma. The chain has TRBV29-1 and TRBJ2-7; 9 bases fit TRBD1. The sample in question was PBMCs, obtained in a trial of ipilimumab plus nivolumab as post-transplant consolidation. This CDR3 reads CSAGRDRDSYEQYF. The CDR3 bases are TGCAGCGCTGGACGGGACAGGGACTCCTACGAGCAGTACTTC.